One sample yielded the 20 T cell receptor beta chains listed below, sequenced in a study of shared clonotypes between healthy human individuals. Sequencing was performed with immunoSEQ multiplex PCR; in TCRdb, only in-frame clones are kept and a portion is missing. The sample has about 660,000 clones, around 72% seen once. The sequenced sample consisted of memory CD4+ T cells sorted from blood. The subset is: CD45RA-negative fraction. Every receptor here comes from a woman aged 25 to 39 in good health.

This clone was counted a few times. The V gene is TRBV18, the J gene TRBJ1-2; D gene ambiguous. The germline V gene has CDR1 KGHSH and CDR2 LQKENI. CDR3 length equals 12 residues. The germline V and J ends were trimmed by 3 bases and 2 bases, with 4 bases remaining between them. The CDR3 coding sequence is TGTGCCAGCTCACCCGCAAACTATGGCTACACCTTC. Translated: CASSPANYGYTF.

In regard to this clone: A junction boundary mismatches the germline segment, possibly from a read error. The gene calls are TRBV5-1 and TRBJ2-7; 8 bases agree with TRBD1. Germline V gives CDR1 SGHRS, CDR2 YFSETQ. The CDR3 runs 16 residues. As DNA, the CDR3 is TGCGCCAGCAGCTTGGGAACCCCAGGGGGCTCCCACGAGCAGTACTTC. Translation: CASSLGTPGGSHEQYF.

This clone was seen more than once but under ten times. The chain carries TRBV10-1 and TRBJ2-2; D tentatively fits TRBD1 or TRBD2 (5 bases each). The CDR3 loop spans 14 amino acids. CDR1 WNHNN and CDR2 SYGVQD come from the germline V gene (reference sequence). The V and J ends lost 4 bases and 4 bases respectively, with 10 bases between them. DNA of the CDR3: TGCGCCAGCAGTGGGGGGACGTCCACCGGGGAGCTGTTTTTT. This gives the protein CASSGGTSTGELFF.

This chain connects TRBV5-1 to TRBJ1-1; D might be TRBD1 (6 bases). V lost 1 base and J lost 0, with 10 bases in between. The V gene's germline CDR1 is SGHRS and CDR2 YFSETQ. This CDR3 is 15 amino acids long. The CDR3 nucleotides read TGCGCCAGCAGCTTGTCAGGGGCCATGAACACTGAAGCTTTCTTT. Translated, it gives CASSLSGAMNTEAFF.

The CDR3 DNA reads as TGTGCCACCCGCGAACAGGGAATCGGCGGGGAGCTGTTTTTT. This gives the protein CATREQGIGGELFF. V gene TRBV10-3 combines with J gene TRBJ2-2, with D perhaps TRBD1 (6 bases). CDR1 ENHRY and CDR2 SYGVKD come from the germline V gene. Trimming removed 10 bases at V and 7 bases at J, with 19 bases between. CDR3 length: 14 amino acids.

The chain uses TRBV6-1 and TRBJ2-7, with 7 bases matching TRBD2. Trimming cost V 6 bases and J 2 bases; bases outside gene matches: 7. CDR1 and CDR2 (germline): MNHNS, SASEGT. The length of the CDR3 is 14 residues. CDR3 in amino acids: CASSGLDFTYEQYF. CDR3 in DNA: TGTGCCAGCAGCGGACTAGATTTTACCTACGAGCAGTACTTC.

In this sample, this clone turned up many times. The sample holds other DNA sequences that translate to the same CDR3. The CDR3 bases are TGCGCCAGCAGCTGGACTAGCGGGAGTCCAAACACCGGGGAGCTGTTTTTT. The encoded protein is CASSWTSGSPNTGELFF. This chain joins TRBV5-1 and TRBJ2-2; 13 bases line up with TRBD2. V shed 3 bases and J 2 bases; nucleotides not matched to a gene: 4. Per the germline V gene, CDR1 is SGHRS and CDR2 is YFSETQ. The CDR3 consists of 17 residues.

This chain links TRBV15 with TRBJ1-3; 7 positions agree with TRBD1. The ends lost 0 bases at V and 4 bases at J; junction bases unmatched: 3. The CDR3 has 15 amino acids. CDR1 and CDR2 (germline): LNHNV, YYDKDF (reference sequence). In DNA form, the CDR3 reads TGTGCCACCAGCAGAGAAACAGGGGTAGGAAACACCATATATTTT. It specifies CATSRETGVGNTIYF.

The V gene is TRBV28, the J gene TRBJ2-3, with D unclear. With 4 bases removed from V and 6 bases from J, the gap between germline ends came to 14 bases. Germline V gene lookup returns CDR1 MDHEN and CDR2 SYDVKM. The CDR3 has 14 residues. The CDR3 sequence: CASSWTDARDTQYF. The CDR3 DNA is TGTGCCAGCAGTTGGACGGATGCCCGGGATACGCAGTATTTT.

This chain connects TRBV5-1 to TRBJ1-2; D uncertain. Trimming shortened V by 2 bases and J by 5 bases, and 13 bases separated the two germline ends. Germline-derived CDR1 and CDR2 are SGHRS and YFSETQ. This CDR3 contains 14 residues. CDR3 in amino acids: CASSFEYGIYGYTF. CDR3 coding DNA: TGCGCCAGCAGCTTTGAGTACGGAATATATGGCTACACCTTC. Complete variable domain (other parts from reference TRBV5-1 and TRBJ1-2): KAGVTQTPRYLIKTRGQQVTLSCSPISGHRSVSWYQQTPGQGLQFLFEYFSETQRNKGNFPGRFSGRQFSNSRSEMNVSTLELGDSALYLCASSFEYGIYGYTFGSGTRLTVV.

The chain links TRBV9 to TRBJ2-3; D possibly corresponds to TRBD1 (5 bases). In germline, CDR1 is SGDLS, CDR2 YYNGEE. The CDR3 has 16 residues. The germline V and J ends were trimmed by 0 bases and 2 bases, with 13 bases remaining between them. The DNA of the CDR3 is TGTGCCAGCAGCGTAGCTTATAGGGGCGCCACAGATACGCAGTATTTT. This codes for CASSVAYRGATDTQYF.

A few counts support this clone. The gene calls are TRBV2 and TRBJ2-2, with 7 bases identical to TRBD1. CDR3 length equals 15 residues. Germline V CDR1 and CDR2: SNHLY, FYNNEI. V was clipped by 7 bases and J by 2 bases; unmatched bases: 7. CDR3 amino acids: CASKVGTANTGELFF. The CDR3 DNA is TGTGCCAGCAAAGTTGGGACAGCTAACACCGGGGAGCTGTTTTTT.

The V and J genes are TRBV18 and TRBJ2-5; D is undetermined. The length of the CDR3 is 13 residues. Deletions cut 5 bases from V and 1 base from J, with 8 bases between. Germline V gene sequence: CDR1 KGHSH, CDR2 LQKENI. The CDR3 region has the DNA TGTGCCAGCTCAGCCGGGCTCCAAGAGACCCAGTACTTC. Its protein is CASSAGLQETQYF.

Only a few counts were recorded for this clone. The same CDR3 can be traced to other DNA sequences in this sample. This chain connects TRBV5-1 to TRBJ2-1, with 9 bases lining up with TRBD2. The CDR3 runs to 15 residues. Germline CDR1 SGHRS, CDR2 YFSETQ. Unmatched junction bases numbered 3, after V lost 1 base and J lost 4 bases. CDR3 bases: TGCGCCAGCAGCTTGAGTAGCGGGAGTTACAATGAGCAGTTCTTC. This sequence encodes CASSLSSGSYNEQFF. Complete variable domain (other parts from reference TRBV5-1 and TRBJ2-1): KAGVTQTPRYLIKTRGQQVTLSCSPISGHRSVSWYQQTPGQGLQFLFEYFSETQRNKGNFPGRFSGRQFSNSRSEMNVSTLELGDSALYLCASSLSSGSYNEQFFGPGTRLTVL.

V and J are TRBV28 and TRBJ2-1; D gene unclear. CDR1 is MDHEN, CDR2 SYDVKM, per germline. V dropped 5 bases and J dropped 3 bases, with 20 bases sitting between them. The CDR3 has 17 amino acids. The CDR3 nucleotides are TGTGCCAGCAGTCACGGCCCCCACCGTGGGCTCTACAATGAGCAGTTCTTC. Its protein product is CASSHGPHRGLYNEQFF.

Turning to this clone: Other DNA variants within this sample encode the same CDR3. This rearrangement joins TRBV19 to TRBJ2-7, with D perhaps TRBD2 (5 bases). The CDR3 has 13 amino acids. Germline CDR1 and CDR2: LNHDA and SQIVND (reference sequence). Trimming pared 1 base from V and 3 bases from J, leaving 7 bases between. Written as DNA, the CDR3 is TGTGCCAGTAGTATAGTCGGAGGCTACGAGCAGTACTTC. Translation: CASSIVGGYEQYF.

Remarks on this clone: Different DNA sequences within this sample yield the same CDR3. The gene calls are TRBV5-1 and TRBJ2-6; D unresolved. Germline values: CDR1 SGHRS, CDR2 YFSETQ. V was cut by 2 bases and J by 0 bases, with 3 bases left in between. The CDR3 spans 14 residues. CDR3 sequence: CASSFRSGANVLTF. The CDR3 region has the DNA TGCGCCAGCAGCTTTCGCTCTGGGGCCAACGTCCTGACTTTC.

The rearrangement uses TRBV19 and TRBJ1-1, with D maybe TRBD1 (5 bases). The CDR3 is 19 amino acids. Trimming left V 7 bases short and J 0 bases short, with 27 bases between. Germline lookup yields CDR1 LNHDA and CDR2 SQIVND (reference sequence). The CDR3 loop is CASTPGHRFSGRMNTEAFF. CDR3 in DNA: TGTGCCAGTACACCGGGGCATCGCTTCAGCGGCCGGATGAACACTGAAGCTTTCTTT.

The gene calls are TRBV5-1 and TRBJ2-3; D unclear. With 0 bases removed from V and 6 bases from J, the gap between germline ends came to 14 bases. The length of the CDR3 is 15 residues. Germline-derived CDR1 and CDR2 are SGHRS and YFSETQ. This CDR3 is CASSLGETLGDTQYF. DNA for the CDR3: TGCGCCAGCAGCTTGGGAGAGACTCTGGGGGATACGCAGTATTTT. Full variable domain (rest looked up from reference TRBV5-1 and TRBJ2-3): KAGVTQTPRYLIKTRGQQVTLSCSPISGHRSVSWYQQTPGQGLQFLFEYFSETQRNKGNFPGRFSGRQFSNSRSEMNVSTLELGDSALYLCASSLGETLGDTQYFGPGTRLTVL.

This sequence joins TRBV5-1 and TRBJ1-3, with unresolved D. Trimming shortened V by 0 bases and J by 0 bases, and 13 bases separated the two germline ends. Germline V gene lookup returns CDR1 SGHRS and CDR2 YFSETQ. CDR3 length: 17 residues. The CDR3 protein is CASSLGVPADSGNTIYF. The DNA for the CDR3 is TGCGCCAGCAGCTTGGGTGTGCCGGCCGACTCTGGAAACACCATATATTTT.